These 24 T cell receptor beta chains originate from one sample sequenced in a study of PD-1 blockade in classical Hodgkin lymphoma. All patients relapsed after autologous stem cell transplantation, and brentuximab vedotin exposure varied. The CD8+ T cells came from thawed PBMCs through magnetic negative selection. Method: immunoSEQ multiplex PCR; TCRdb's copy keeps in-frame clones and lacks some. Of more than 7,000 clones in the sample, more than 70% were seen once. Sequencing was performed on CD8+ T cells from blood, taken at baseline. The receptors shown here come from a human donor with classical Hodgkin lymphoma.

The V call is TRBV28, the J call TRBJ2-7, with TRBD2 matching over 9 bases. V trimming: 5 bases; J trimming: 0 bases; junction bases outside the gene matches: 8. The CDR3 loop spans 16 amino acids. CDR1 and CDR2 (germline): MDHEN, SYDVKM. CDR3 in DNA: TGTGCCAGCAGTGGTAATGAGCGGGAGGCCTCCTACGAGCAGTACTTC. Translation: CASSGNEREASYEQYF.

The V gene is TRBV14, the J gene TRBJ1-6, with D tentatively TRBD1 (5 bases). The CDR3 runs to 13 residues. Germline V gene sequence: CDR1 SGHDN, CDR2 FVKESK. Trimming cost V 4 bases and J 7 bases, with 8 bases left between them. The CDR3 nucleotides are TGTGCCAGCAGCCTTGGGGGGAATTCACCCCTCCACTTT. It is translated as CASSLGGNSPLHF.

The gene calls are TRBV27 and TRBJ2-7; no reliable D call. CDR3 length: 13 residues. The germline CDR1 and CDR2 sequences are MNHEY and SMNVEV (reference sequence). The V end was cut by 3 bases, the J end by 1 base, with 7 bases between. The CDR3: CASSFSPSYEQYF. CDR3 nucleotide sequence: TGTGCCAGCAGTTTCTCTCCTTCCTACGAGCAGTACTTC.

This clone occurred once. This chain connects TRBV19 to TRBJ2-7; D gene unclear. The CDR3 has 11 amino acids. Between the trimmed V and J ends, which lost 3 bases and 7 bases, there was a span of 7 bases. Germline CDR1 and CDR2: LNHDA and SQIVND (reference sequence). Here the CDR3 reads CASSIGQEQYF. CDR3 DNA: TGTGCCAGTAGTATCGGTCAGGAGCAGTACTTC.

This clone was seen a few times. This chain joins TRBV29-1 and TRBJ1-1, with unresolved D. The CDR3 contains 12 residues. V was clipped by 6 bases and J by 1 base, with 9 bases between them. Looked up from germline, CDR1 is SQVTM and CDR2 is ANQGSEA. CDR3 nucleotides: TGCAGCGTCGTCGCCGAGAACACTGAAGCTTTCTTT. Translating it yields CSVVAENTEAFF.

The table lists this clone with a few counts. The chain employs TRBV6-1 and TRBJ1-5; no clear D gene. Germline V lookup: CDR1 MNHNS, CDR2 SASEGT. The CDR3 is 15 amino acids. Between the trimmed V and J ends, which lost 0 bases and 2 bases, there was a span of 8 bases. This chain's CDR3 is CASSEAPVGNQPQHF. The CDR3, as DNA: TGTGCCAGCAGTGAAGCGCCGGTCGGCAATCAGCCCCAGCATTTT.

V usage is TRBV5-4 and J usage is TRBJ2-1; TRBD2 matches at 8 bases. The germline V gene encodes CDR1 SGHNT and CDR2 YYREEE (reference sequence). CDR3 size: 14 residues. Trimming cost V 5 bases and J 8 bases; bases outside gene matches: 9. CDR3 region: CASSPGGAPYEQFF. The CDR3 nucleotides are TGTGCCAGCAGTCCCGGGGGGGCCCCTTATGAGCAGTTCTTC.

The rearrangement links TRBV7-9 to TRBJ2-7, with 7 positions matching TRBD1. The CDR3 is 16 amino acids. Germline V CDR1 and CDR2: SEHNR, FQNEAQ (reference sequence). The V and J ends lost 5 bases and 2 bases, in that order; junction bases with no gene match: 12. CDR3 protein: CASSPPSGTEPYEQYF. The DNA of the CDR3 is TGTGCCAGCAGCCCCCCCTCCGGGACAGAACCCTACGAGCAGTACTTC.

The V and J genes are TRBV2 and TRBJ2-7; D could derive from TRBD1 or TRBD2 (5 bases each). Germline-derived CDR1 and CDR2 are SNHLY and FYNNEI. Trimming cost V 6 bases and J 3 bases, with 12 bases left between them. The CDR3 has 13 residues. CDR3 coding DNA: TGTGCCAGCAGGGGGGACGGAGACTACGAGCAGTACTTC. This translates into CASRGDGDYEQYF.

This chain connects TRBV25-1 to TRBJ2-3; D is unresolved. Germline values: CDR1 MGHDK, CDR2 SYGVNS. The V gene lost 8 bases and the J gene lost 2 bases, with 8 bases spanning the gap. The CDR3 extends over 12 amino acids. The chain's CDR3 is CASSPNTDTQYF. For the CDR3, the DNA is TGTGCCAGCTCCCCCAACACAGATACGCAGTATTTT.

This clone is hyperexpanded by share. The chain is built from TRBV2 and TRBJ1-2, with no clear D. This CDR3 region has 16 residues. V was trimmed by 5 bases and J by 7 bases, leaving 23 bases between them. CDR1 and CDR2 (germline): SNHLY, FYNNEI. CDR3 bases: TGTGCCAGCAGTACTACCCGAGACAATCTAGGTCCTGGCTACACCTTC. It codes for CASSTTRDNLGPGYTF.

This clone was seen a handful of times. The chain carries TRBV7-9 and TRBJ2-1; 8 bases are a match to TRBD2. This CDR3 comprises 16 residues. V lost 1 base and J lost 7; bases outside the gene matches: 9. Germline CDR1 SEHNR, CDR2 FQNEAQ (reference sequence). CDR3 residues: CASSLVQAGGQNEQFF. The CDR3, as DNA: TGTGCCAGCAGCTTAGTACAGGCGGGGGGCCAGAATGAGCAGTTCTTC.

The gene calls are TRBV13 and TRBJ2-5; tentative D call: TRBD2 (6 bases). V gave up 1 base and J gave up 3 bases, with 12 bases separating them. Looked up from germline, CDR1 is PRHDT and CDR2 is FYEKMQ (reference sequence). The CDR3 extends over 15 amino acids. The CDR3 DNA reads TGTGCCAGCAGCTTAGAGGGACTCCGGAAAGAGACCCAGTACTTC. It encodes CASSLEGLRKETQYF.

The CDR3 loop is CASSDGHGLLNEQFF. CDR3 bases: TGTGCCAGCAGTGACGGGCACGGACTCCTTAATGAGCAGTTCTTC. The V call is TRBV6-1, the J call TRBJ2-1, with D perhaps TRBD2 (5 bases). The CDR3 has 15 amino acids. CDR1 and CDR2 from the germline V gene are MNHNS and SASEGT. Trimming stripped 3 bases from V and 7 bases from J, with 16 bases between.

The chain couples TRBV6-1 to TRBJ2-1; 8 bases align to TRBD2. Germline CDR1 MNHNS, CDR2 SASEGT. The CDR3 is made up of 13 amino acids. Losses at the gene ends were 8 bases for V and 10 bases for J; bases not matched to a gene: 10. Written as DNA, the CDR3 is TGTGCCAGCGTCCAGCGGGAGCCTCGAGAGCAGTTCTTC. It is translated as CASVQREPREQFF.

The CDR3 is CASKGNTEAFF. In DNA, the CDR3 is TGTGCCAGCAAGGGGAACACTGAAGCTTTCTTT. V usage is TRBV7-9 and J usage is TRBJ1-1; D is ambiguous. The CDR3 is 11 amino acids. Germline-derived CDR1 and CDR2 are SEHNR and FQNEAQ (reference sequence). V was trimmed by 7 bases and J by 1 base, leaving 4 bases between them.

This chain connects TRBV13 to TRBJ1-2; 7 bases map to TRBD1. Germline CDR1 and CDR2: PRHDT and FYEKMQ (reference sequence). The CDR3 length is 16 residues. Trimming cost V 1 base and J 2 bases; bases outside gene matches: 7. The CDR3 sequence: CASSLATGVSNYGYTF. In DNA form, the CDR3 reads TGTGCCAGCAGCTTAGCAACAGGGGTCAGCAACTATGGCTACACCTTC.

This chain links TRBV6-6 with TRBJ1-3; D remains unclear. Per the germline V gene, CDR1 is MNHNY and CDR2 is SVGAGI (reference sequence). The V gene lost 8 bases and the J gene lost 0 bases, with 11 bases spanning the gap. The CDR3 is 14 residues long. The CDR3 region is CASLLPNSGNTIYF. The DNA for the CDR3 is TGTGCCAGCCTCCTCCCGAACTCTGGAAACACCATATATTTT.

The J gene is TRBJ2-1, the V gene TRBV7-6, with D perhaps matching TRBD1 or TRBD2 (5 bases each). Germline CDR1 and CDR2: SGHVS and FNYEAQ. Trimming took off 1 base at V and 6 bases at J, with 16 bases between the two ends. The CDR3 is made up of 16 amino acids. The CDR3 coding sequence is TGTGCCAGCAGCTTAGAAGGACCTCAGGGACCCAATGAGCAGTTCTTC. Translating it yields CASSLEGPQGPNEQFF.

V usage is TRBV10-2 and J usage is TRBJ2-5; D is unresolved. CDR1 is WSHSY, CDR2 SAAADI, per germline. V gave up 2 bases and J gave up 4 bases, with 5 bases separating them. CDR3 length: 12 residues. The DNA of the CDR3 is TGCGCCAGCAGTGAGATAGGAGAGACCCAGTACTTC. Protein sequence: CASSEIGETQYF.

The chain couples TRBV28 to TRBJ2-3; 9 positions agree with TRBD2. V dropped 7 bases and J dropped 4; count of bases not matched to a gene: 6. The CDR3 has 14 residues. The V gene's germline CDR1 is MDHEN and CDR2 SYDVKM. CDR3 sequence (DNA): TGTGCCAGCAAACCTAGCGGGGCACCAGATACGCAGTATTTT. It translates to CASKPSGAPDTQYF.

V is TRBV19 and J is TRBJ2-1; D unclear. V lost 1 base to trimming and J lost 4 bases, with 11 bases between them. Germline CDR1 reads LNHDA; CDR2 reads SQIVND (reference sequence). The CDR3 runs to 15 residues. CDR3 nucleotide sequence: TGTGCCAGTAGTATAGGAAGGTCCGCGTACAATGAGCAGTTCTTC. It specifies CASSIGRSAYNEQFF.

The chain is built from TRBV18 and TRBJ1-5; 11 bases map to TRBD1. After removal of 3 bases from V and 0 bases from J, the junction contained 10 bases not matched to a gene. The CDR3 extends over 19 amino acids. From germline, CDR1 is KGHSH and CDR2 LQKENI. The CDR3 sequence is CASSPTGQGAYYSNQPQHF. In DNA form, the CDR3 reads TGTGCCAGCTCACCTACTGGACAGGGGGCCTACTATAGCAATCAGCCCCAGCATTTT.

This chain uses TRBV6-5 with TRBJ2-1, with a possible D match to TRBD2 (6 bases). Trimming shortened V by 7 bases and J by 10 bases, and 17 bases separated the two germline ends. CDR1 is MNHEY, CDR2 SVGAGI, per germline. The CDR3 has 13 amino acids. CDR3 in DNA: TGTGCCAGCACGTTCGGCGGGACGGGAGAGCAGTTCTTC. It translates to CASTFGGTGEQFF.